A selection of T cell receptor beta chains follows, all from one sample in a study of T cell responses to AZD1222 COVID-19 vaccine. The method was immunoSEQ multiplex PCR; TCRdb's version includes in-frame clones alone and lacks a portion of them. The sample lists more than 120,000 clones, 85% to 95% seen once, with 5.1% in the top ten. Sequences were derived from peripheral blood, sampled on day 0 of AZD1222 vaccination. These receptors were collected from an adult in good health. CDR3s include the opening cysteine and the closing phenylalanine or tryptophan. A D gene is named only where the DNA matches it firmly. Clone size appears in some rows only: once, few, many, or a class for an expanded clone.

TGCGCCAGCAGCCCTTCTCGACAGGGGGGAGAAAAACTGTTTTTT	CASSPSRQGGEKLFF	TRBV4-3	-	TRBJ1-4	TRBD1
TGTGCCAGCAGCCAGACAGGGAACACTGAAGCTTTCTTT	CASSQTGNTEAFF	TRBV3-1/TRBV3-2	-	TRBJ1-1	-
TGTGCCAGTAGTAACAGGGGTAGCACTGAAGCTTTCTTT	CASSNRGSTEAFF	TRBV19	few	TRBJ1-1	TRBD1
TGTGCCAGCAGCGCAATAGCGGGGGGTGTCGATACGCAGTATTTT	CASSAIAGGVDTQYF	TRBV7-2	-	TRBJ2-3	TRBD2
TGTGCCAGTAGTAGTGGACTAGCGGGCCGTTCCTACGAGCAGTACTTC	CASSSGLAGRSYEQYF	TRBV19	-	TRBJ2-7	TRBD2
TGCGCCAGCAGCCAAGACAGGGCAGGGGCTTCGAACACTGAAGCTTTCTTT	CASSQDRAGASNTEAFF	TRBV4-3	-	TRBJ1-1	-
TGCAGTGCTAGCGGTGACAATGAGCAGTTCTTC	CSASGDNEQFF	TRBV20-1	few	TRBJ2-1	-
TGTGCCAGTAGTATAGAATACGGGACTGAAGCTTTCTTT	CASSIEYGTEAFF	TRBV19	-	TRBJ1-1	-
TGTGCCAGCAGCCCGCCGGATGCAAGCTATGGCTACACCTTC	CASSPPDASYGYTF	TRBV3-1/TRBV3-2	-	TRBJ1-2	-
TGTGCCACCAACATCTACGAGCAGTACTTC	CATNIYEQYF	TRBV24-1	-	TRBJ2-7	-
TGCGCCAGCAGCCAAGTTGTCAGGGGCGAGCAGTACTTC	CASSQVVRGEQYF	TRBV4-3	-	TRBJ2-7	-
TGCAGTGGGCGGGGAAGCACTGAAGCTTTCTTT	CSGRGSTEAFF	TRBV20-1	-	TRBJ1-1	-
TGCGCCAGCAGCGCGGGCCTTGAGGGGGGAGGTAAGCCTGAAGCTTTCTTT	CASSAGLEGGGKPEAFF	TRBV5-1	-	TRBJ1-1	-
TGTGCCAGCTCTAGCGGGGGGGCCAATGAGCAGTTCTTC	CASSSGGANEQFF	TRBV12-3/TRBV12-4	-	TRBJ2-1	TRBD2
TGTGCCAGCTCATCAAAAACCGGACTAGTCGCGACAGATACGCAGTATTTT	CASSSKTGLVATDTQYF	TRBV18	-	TRBJ2-3	TRBD2
TGTGCCAGCAGCCCCCGGGGGGGGACCTACGAGCAGTACTTC	CASSPRGGTYEQYF	TRBV7-6	-	TRBJ2-7	TRBD2
TGTGCCAGCAGTTTACAGGGAATTAACACTGAAGCTTTCTTT	CASSLQGINTEAFF	TRBV27	-	TRBJ1-1	-
TGCGCCAGCAGCCCCTGGACTAGCGGGAGGATTATCGATGAGCAGTTCTTC	CASSPWTSGRIIDEQFF	TRBV4-1	-	TRBJ2-1	TRBD2
TGTGCCAGCAGCTTAGCGGGCACAACGGGGACCTACGAGCAGTACTTC	CASSLAGTTGTYEQYF	TRBV7-2	-	TRBJ2-7	-
TGCGCCAGCAGCCAAGATATGAACGCGGGAGGTCGGTTCTTC	CASSQDMNAGGRFF	TRBV4-1	once	TRBJ2-1	TRBD2
TGTGCCAGCAGCCCGGTCGGCACAGATACGCAGTATTTT	CASSPVGTDTQYF	TRBV11-2	-	TRBJ2-3	-
TGTGCCAGCAGCTTAGTGACAGGGGCCTACGAGCAGTACTTC	CASSLVTGAYEQYF	TRBV7-6	-	TRBJ2-7	TRBD1
TGTGCCAGCAGCTTAGGGACAGGGAATCTGAACAATCAGCCCCAGCATTTT	CASSLGTGNLNNQPQHF	TRBV7-8	-	TRBJ1-5	TRBD1
TGTGCCAGCAGCTACGGACTGGGCACGGATTACGAGCAGTACTTC	CASSYGLGTDYEQYF	TRBV7-3	-	TRBJ2-7	-
TGTGCCAGCCAACAGCAGGGGGGCGGGGAGCTGTTTTTT	CASQQQGGGELFF	TRBV12-3/TRBV12-4	-	TRBJ2-2	-
TGCGCCAGCAGCGTTGTGCCTAGCGGGGCCGGGGAGCTGTTTTTT	CASSVVPSGAGELFF	TRBV5-1	-	TRBJ2-2	TRBD2
TGTGCCAGCAGTCTGATTACCGGGGAGCTGTTTTTT	CASSLITGELFF	TRBV12-3/TRBV12-4	once	TRBJ2-2	-
TGTGCCAGCACCGGACAGGGGGGATCCTACAATGAGCAGTTCTTC	CASTGQGGSYNEQFF	TRBV6-6	-	TRBJ2-1	TRBD1
TGTGCCAGCAGCCAAGAACCAGGCACCCCAGATACGCAGTATTTT	CASSQEPGTPDTQYF	TRBV14	-	TRBJ2-3	-
TGTGCCATTGCCACGGACTCCTCTTTTGAGCAGTACTTC	CAIATDSSFEQYF	TRBV10-3	-	TRBJ2-7	-
TGTGCCAGCACTAAAACCGGGATTAACACTGAAGCTTTCTTT	CASTKTGINTEAFF	TRBV6-5	-	TRBJ1-1	-
TGTGCCAGCAGTGCCCCCGGGGGCGAGAGCAATCAGCCCCAGCATTTT	CASSAPGGESNQPQHF	TRBV28	-	TRBJ1-5	-
TGTGCTAGTGCCAGAATGGGGGGTACGGACTATGGCTACACCTTC	CASARMGGTDYGYTF	TRBV12-5	-	TRBJ1-2	-
TGTGCCAGCTCAGGTCCGGGACAAAAAGATTATCAGCCCCAGCATTTT	CASSGPGQKDYQPQHF	TRBV18	-	TRBJ1-5	-
TGTGCCAGCAGTTACGGGGACCCTGAAGCTTTCTTT	CASSYGDPEAFF	TRBV6-2/TRBV6-3	few	TRBJ1-1	-
TGTGCCAGCAAGGGGACACTAGATCAGCCCCAGCATTTT	CASKGTLDQPQHF	TRBV19	-	TRBJ1-5	-
TGTGCCAGTAGTCCCCGGGACAGACTCCAGGGCTACACCTTC	CASSPRDRLQGYTF	TRBV19	-	TRBJ1-2	TRBD1
TGCGCCAGCAGCCAAGATCCCGGGACACCTGCCCATGAGCAGTTCTTC	CASSQDPGTPAHEQFF	TRBV4-1	-	TRBJ2-1	-
TGCAGTGCTAGTCCCAGCGGGGCCCCATGGGAGCAGTTCTTC	CSASPSGAPWEQFF	TRBV20-1	-	TRBJ2-1	TRBD2
TGTGCCAGCAGCGTAGGACAGGGGGCGACGGATGGCTACACCTTC	CASSVGQGATDGYTF	TRBV9	-	TRBJ1-2	TRBD1
TGTGCCAGAAGCACGGGACTAGCGGGAACATTTTATGAGCAGTACTTC	CARSTGLAGTFYEQYF	TRBV5-3	-	TRBJ2-7	TRBD2
TGTGCCAGCAGCGCCAGCCGGGACAGGGGCAACTATGGCTACACCTTC	CASSASRDRGNYGYTF	TRBV7-2	-	TRBJ1-2	TRBD1
TGCGCCAGCAGCCAAGATAACAGGGGAGGTGGCTACACCTTC	CASSQDNRGGGYTF	TRBV4-1	-	TRBJ1-2	TRBD1
TGTGCCAGCAGCCAAACTAGCGGGACCTACAATGAGCAGTTCTTC	CASSQTSGTYNEQFF	TRBV11-2	-	TRBJ2-1	TRBD2